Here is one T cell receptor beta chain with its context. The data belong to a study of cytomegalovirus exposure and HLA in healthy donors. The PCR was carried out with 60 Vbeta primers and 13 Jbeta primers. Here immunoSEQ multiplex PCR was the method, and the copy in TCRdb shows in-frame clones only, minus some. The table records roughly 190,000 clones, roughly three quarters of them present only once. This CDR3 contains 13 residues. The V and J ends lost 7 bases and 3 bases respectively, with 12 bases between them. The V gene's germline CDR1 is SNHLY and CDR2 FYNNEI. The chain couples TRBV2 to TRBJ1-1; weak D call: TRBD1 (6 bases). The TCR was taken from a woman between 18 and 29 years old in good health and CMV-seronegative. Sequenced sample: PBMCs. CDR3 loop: CASTHRDDTEAFF. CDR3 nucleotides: TGTGCCAGCACTCACAGGGATGACACTGAAGCTTTCTTT. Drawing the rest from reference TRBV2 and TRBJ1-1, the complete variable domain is EPEVTQTPSHQVTQMGQEVILRCVPISNHLYFYWYRQILGQKVEFLVSFYNNEISEKSEIFDDQFSVERPDGSNFTLKIRSTKLEDSAMYFCASTHRDDTEAFFGQGTRLTVV.